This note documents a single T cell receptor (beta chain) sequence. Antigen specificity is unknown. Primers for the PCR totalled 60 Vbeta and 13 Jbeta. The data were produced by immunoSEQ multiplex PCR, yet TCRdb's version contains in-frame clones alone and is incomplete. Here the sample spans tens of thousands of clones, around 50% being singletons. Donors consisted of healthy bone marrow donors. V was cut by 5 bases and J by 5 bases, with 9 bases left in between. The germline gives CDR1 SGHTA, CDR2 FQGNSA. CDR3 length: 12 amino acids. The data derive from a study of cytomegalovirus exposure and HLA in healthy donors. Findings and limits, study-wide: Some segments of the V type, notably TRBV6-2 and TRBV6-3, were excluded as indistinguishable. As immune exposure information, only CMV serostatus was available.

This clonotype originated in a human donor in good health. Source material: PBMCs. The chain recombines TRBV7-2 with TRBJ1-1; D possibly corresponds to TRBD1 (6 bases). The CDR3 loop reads CASSTGWTEAFF. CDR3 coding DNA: TGTGCCAGCAGCACAGGGTGGACTGAAGCTTTCTTT. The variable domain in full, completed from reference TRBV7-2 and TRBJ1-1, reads GAGVSQSPSNKVTEKGKDVELRCDPISGHTALYWYRQSLGQGLEFLIYFQGNSAPDKSGLPSDRFSAERTGGSVSTLTIQRTQQEDSAVYLCASSTGWTEAFFGQGTRLTVV.